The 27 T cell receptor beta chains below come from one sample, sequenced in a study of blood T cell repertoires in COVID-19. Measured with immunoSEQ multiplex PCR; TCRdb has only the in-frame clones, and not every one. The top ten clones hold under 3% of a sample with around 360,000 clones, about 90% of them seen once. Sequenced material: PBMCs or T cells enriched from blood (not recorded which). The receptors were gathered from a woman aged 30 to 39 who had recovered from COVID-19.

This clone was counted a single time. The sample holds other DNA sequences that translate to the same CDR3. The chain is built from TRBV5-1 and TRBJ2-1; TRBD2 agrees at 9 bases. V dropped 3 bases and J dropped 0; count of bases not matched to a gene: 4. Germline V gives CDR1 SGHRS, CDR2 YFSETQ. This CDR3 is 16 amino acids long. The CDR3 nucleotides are TGCGCCAGCAGCTCCAGCGGGGGGAGCTCCTACAATGAGCAGTTCTTC. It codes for CASSSSGGSSYNEQFF.

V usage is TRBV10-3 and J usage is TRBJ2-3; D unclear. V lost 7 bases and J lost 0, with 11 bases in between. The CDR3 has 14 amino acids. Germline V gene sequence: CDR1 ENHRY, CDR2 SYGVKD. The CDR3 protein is CAIKEQDSTDTQYF. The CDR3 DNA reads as TGTGCCATCAAAGAGCAAGATAGCACAGATACGCAGTATTTT.

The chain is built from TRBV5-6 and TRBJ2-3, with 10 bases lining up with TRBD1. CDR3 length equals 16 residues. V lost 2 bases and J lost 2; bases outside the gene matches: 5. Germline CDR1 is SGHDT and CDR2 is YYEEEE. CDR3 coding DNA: TGTGCCAGCAGCTTCCCGGGACAGGGGAACACAGATACGCAGTATTTT. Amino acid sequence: CASSFPGQGNTDTQYF.

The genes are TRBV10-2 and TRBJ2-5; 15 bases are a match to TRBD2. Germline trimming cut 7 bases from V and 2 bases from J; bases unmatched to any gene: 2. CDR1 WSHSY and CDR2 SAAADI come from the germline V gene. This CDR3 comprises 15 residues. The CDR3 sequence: CASTGLAGGQETQYF. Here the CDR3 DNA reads TGCGCCAGCACCGGACTAGCGGGGGGGCAAGAGACCCAGTACTTC.

This CDR3 is CASSLEQDYEQYF. Written as DNA, the CDR3 is TGTGCCAGCAGCTTAGAACAGGACTACGAGCAGTACTTC. V gene TRBV11-2 combines with J gene TRBJ2-7; the D gene is possibly TRBD1 (5 bases). The CDR3 runs 13 residues. Germline V gene lookup returns CDR1 SGHAT and CDR2 FQNNGV. Between the trimmed V and J ends, which lost 0 bases and 3 bases, there was a span of 6 bases.

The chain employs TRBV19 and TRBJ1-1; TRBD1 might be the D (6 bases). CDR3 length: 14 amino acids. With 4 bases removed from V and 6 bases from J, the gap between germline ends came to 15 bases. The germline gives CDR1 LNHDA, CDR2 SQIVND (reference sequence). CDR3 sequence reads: CASSSHRDPPEAFF. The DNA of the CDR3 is TGTGCCAGTAGTAGTCACAGGGATCCCCCTGAAGCTTTCTTT.

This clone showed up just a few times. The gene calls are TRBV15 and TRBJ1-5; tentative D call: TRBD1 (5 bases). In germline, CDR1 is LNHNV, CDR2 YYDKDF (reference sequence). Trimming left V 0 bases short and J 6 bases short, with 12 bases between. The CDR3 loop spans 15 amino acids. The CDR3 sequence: CATSRDGGVGQPQHF. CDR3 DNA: TGTGCCACCAGCAGAGATGGGGGGGTAGGTCAGCCCCAGCATTTT. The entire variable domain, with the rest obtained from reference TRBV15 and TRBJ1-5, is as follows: DAMVIQNPRYQVTQFGKPVTLSCSQTLNHNVMYWYQQKSSQAPKLLFHYYDKDFNNEADTPDNFQSRRPNTSFCFLDIRSPGLGDTAMYLCATSRDGGVGQPQHFGDGTRLSIL.

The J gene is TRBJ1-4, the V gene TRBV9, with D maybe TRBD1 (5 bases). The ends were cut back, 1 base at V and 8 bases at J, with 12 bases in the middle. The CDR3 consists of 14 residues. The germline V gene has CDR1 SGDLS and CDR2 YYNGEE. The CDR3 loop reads CASSVQGNGEKLFF. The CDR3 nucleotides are TGTGCCAGCAGCGTACAGGGTAACGGGGAAAAACTGTTTTTT.

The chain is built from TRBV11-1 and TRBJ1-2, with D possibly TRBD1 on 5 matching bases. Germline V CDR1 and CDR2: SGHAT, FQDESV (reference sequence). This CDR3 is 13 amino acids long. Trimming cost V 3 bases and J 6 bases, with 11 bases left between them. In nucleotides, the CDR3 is TGTGCCAGCAGCTTCCGCAGGGTGGATGGCTACACCTTC. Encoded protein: CASSFRRVDGYTF.

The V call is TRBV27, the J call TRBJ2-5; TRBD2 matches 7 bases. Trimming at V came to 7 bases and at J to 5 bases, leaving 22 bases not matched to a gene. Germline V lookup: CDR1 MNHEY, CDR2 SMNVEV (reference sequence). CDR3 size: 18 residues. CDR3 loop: CASTLGGGGPRGGETQYF. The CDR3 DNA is TGTGCCAGCACCCTTGGGGGGGGAGGGCCCAGAGGCGGGGAGACCCAGTACTTC.

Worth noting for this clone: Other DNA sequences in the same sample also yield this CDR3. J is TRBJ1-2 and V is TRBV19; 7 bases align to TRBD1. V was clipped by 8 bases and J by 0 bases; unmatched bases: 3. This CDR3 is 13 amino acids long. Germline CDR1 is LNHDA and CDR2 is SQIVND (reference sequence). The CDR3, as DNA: TGTGCCAGTCGAGACAGGGCTAACTATGGCTACACCTTC. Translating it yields CASRDRANYGYTF.

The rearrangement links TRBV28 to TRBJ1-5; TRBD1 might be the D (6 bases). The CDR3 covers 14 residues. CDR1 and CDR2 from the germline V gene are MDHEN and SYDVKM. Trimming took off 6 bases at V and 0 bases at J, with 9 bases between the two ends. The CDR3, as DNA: TGTGCCAGCAGCCGGGACAATAGCAATCAGCCCCAGCATTTT. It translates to CASSRDNSNQPQHF.

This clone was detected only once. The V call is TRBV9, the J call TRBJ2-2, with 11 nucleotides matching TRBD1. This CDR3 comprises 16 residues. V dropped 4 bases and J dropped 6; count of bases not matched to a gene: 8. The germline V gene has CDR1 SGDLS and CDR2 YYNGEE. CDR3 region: CASSQPGQGVSGELFF. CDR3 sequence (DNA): TGTGCCAGCAGCCAGCCGGGACAGGGGGTTTCCGGGGAGCTGTTTTTT. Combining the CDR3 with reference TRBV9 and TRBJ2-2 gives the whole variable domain DSGVTQTPKHLITATGQRVTLRCSPRSGDLSVYWYQQSLDQGLQFLIQYYNGEERAKGNILERFSAQQFPDLHSELNLSSLELGDSALYFCASSQPGQGVSGELFFGEGSRLTVL.

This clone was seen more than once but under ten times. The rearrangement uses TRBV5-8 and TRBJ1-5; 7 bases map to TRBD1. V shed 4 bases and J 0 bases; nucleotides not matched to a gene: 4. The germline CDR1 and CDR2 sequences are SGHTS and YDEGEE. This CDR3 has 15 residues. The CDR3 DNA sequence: TGTGCCAGCAGCCAAGGGACAGCTAGCAATCAGCCCCAGCATTTT. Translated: CASSQGTASNQPQHF.

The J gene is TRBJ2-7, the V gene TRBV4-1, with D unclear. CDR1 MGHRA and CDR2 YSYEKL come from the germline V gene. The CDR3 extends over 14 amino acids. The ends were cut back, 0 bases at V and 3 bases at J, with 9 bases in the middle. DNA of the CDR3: TGCGCCAGCAGCCAAGATCGGAGTCGCTACGAGCAGTACTTC. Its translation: CASSQDRSRYEQYF.

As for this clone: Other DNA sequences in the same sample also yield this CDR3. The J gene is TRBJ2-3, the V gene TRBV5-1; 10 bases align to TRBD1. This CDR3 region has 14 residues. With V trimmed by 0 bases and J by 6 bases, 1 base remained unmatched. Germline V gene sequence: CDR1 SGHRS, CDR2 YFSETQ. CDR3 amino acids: CASSLGQGADTQYF. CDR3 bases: TGCGCCAGCAGCTTGGGACAGGGGGCGGATACGCAGTATTTT.

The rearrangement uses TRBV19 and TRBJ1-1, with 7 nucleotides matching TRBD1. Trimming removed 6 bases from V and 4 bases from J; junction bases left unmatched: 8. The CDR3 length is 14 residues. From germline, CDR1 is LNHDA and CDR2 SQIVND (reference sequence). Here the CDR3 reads CASRGPGQLTEAFF. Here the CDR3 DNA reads TGTGCCAGTAGGGGACCGGGACAGCTCACTGAAGCTTTCTTT.

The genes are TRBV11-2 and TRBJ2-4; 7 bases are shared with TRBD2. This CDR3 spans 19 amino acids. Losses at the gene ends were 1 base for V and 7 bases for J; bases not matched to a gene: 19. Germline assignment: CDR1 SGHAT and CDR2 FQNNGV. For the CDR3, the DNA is TGTGCCAGCAGCTTAGTCTTCCTTGGGGCGGCTAGCGGTAAGAACATTCAGTACTTC. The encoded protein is CASSLVFLGAASGKNIQYF.

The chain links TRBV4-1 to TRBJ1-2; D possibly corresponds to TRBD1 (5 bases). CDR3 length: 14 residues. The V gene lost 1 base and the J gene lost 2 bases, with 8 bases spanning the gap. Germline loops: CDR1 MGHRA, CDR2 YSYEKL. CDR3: CASSQVGGNYGYTF. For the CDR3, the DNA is TGCGCCAGCAGCCAAGTGGGGGGAAACTATGGCTACACCTTC.

The CDR3 coding sequence is TGTGCCAGCACTCGGGGAACCAACACCGGGGAGCTGTTTTTT. It translates to CASTRGTNTGELFF. The V and J genes are TRBV9 and TRBJ2-2; a possible D gene is TRBD2 (5 bases). CDR1 and CDR2 (germline): SGDLS, YYNGEE. The CDR3 covers 14 residues. Between the trimmed V and J ends, which lost 6 bases and 2 bases, there was a span of 11 bases. Drawing the rest from reference TRBV9 and TRBJ2-2, the complete variable domain is DSGVTQTPKHLITATGQRVTLRCSPRSGDLSVYWYQQSLDQGLQFLIQYYNGEERAKGNILERFSAQQFPDLHSELNLSSLELGDSALYFCASTRGTNTGELFFGEGSRLTVL.

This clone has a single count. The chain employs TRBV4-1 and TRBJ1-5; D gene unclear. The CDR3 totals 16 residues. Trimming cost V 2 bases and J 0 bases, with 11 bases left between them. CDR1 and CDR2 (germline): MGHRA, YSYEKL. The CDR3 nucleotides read TGCGCCAGCAGCCAACACACGGACTATAGCAATCAGCCCCAGCATTTT. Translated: CASSQHTDYSNQPQHF.

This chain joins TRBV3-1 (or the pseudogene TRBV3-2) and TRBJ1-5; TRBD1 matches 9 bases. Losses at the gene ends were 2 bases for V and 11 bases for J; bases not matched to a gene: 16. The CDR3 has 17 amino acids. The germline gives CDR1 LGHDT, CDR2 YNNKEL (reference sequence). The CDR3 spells CASSQSPGGTGRMAQHF. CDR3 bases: TGTGCCAGCAGCCAATCTCCCGGCGGGACAGGGCGCATGGCCCAGCATTTT.

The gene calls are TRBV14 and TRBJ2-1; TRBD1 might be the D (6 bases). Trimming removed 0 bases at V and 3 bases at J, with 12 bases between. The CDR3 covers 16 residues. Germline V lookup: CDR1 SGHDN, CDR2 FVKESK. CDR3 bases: TGTGCCAGCAGCCAAGAAGTGGGGGCACTCTACAATGAGCAGTTCTTC. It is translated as CASSQEVGALYNEQFF.

Here the CDR3 DNA reads TGCGCCAGCAGCCAAGATGCAGGGTTATTTGCAACTAATGAAAAACTGTTTTTT. Its protein product is CASSQDAGLFATNEKLFF. The rearrangement uses TRBV4-1 and TRBJ1-4; a weak D match, TRBD1 (5 bases). Germline V gene data show CDR1 as MGHRA and CDR2 as YSYEKL. The V and J ends lost 0 bases and 0 bases respectively, with 14 bases between them. CDR3 length: 18 residues.

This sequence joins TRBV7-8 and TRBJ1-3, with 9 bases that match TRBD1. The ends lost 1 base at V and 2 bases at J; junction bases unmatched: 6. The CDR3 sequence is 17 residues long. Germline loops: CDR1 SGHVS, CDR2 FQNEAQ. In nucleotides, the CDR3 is TGTGCCAGCAGCTTAGTAGGGGACAGGGTCACTGGAAACACCATATATTTT. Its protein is CASSLVGDRVTGNTIYF.

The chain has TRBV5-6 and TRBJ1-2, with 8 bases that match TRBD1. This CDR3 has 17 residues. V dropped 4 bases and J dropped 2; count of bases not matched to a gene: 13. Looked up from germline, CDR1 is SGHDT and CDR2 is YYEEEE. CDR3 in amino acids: CASSPLDRVGFNYGYTF. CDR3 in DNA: TGTGCCAGCAGCCCCCTGGACAGGGTGGGGTTCAACTATGGCTACACCTTC.

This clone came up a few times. The CDR3 here is CASSGSLYSEQYF. The CDR3 region has the DNA TGCGCCAGCAGTGGTAGCCTTTACTCCGAGCAGTACTTC. V and J are TRBV10-2 and TRBJ2-7; no clear D gene. This CDR3 is built from 13 residues. Between the trimmed V and J ends, which lost 4 bases and 6 bases, there was a span of 13 bases. The germline V gene has CDR1 WSHSY and CDR2 SAAADI.